A single sample is the source of the 23 T cell receptor beta chains below, sequenced in a study of cytomegalovirus exposure and HLA in healthy donors. PCR involved 60 Vbeta and 13 Jbeta primers. Assay: immunoSEQ multiplex PCR; the TCRdb copy retains only in-frame clones and omits some. Of approximately 180,000 clones listed, over 60% were seen once; the top ten hold 0.9% to 1.2%. The sequenced sample consisted of PBMCs. These receptors were obtained from a woman in her thirties or forties in good health and CMV-seronegative.

The chain has TRBV29-1 and TRBJ2-1; TRBD1 might be the D (5 bases). This CDR3 contains 12 residues. Germline V gene sequence: CDR1 SQVTM, CDR2 ANQGSEA. Trimming shortened V by 8 bases and J by 0 bases, and 8 bases separated the two germline ends. The DNA of the CDR3 is TGCAGCTCAGGGCTCTCCTACAATGAGCAGTTCTTC. This sequence encodes CSSGLSYNEQFF.

The chain uses TRBV5-1 and TRBJ1-1; tentative D call: TRBD1 (5 bases). Germline values: CDR1 SGHRS, CDR2 YFSETQ. Trimming pared 7 bases from V and 0 bases from J, leaving 16 bases between. The CDR3 spans 15 residues. The CDR3 here is CASGRDGLMNTEAFF. For the CDR3, the DNA is TGCGCCAGCGGCCGGGACGGACTAATGAACACTGAAGCTTTCTTT.

V gene TRBV11-3 combines with J gene TRBJ2-3; D might be TRBD1 (6 bases). CDR1 SGHNT and CDR2 YENEEA come from the germline V gene. The CDR3 is 15 residues long. The V gene lost 6 bases and the J gene lost 6 bases, with 19 bases spanning the gap. In DNA, the CDR3 is TGTGCCAGCAGGGGCGGACAGATAAGAGTGGATACGCAGTATTTT. Its protein is CASRGGQIRVDTQYF.

The chain is built from TRBV5-8 and TRBJ2-1; 8 bases match TRBD2. Trimming cost V 4 bases and J 10 bases; bases outside gene matches: 4. The CDR3 is 12 residues long. The germline V gene encodes CDR1 SGHTS and CDR2 YDEGEE. CDR3 loop: CASSPGGREQFF. CDR3 DNA: TGTGCCAGCAGCCCGGGGGGGAGGGAGCAGTTCTTC.

This chain joins TRBV28 and TRBJ2-1; 13 bases agree with TRBD2. CDR3 length: 17 amino acids. Germline V gene data show CDR1 as MDHEN and CDR2 as SYDVKM. V dropped 3 bases and J dropped 8; count of bases not matched to a gene: 10. CDR3 loop: CASSFRAGTSGNYEQFF. Written as DNA, the CDR3 is TGTGCCAGCAGTTTCCGGGCCGGGACTAGCGGGAACTATGAGCAGTTCTTC. The variable domain in full, completed from reference TRBV28 and TRBJ2-1, reads DVKVTQSSRYLVKRTGEKVFLECVQDMDHENMFWYRQDPGLGLRLIYFSYDVKMKEKGDIPEGYSVSREKKERFSLILESASTNQTSMYLCASSFRAGTSGNYEQFFGPGTRLTVL.

The chain combines TRBV7-5 with TRBJ2-7; the D segment call TRBD1 is taken from the table without a DNA check. TRBV7-5 is a pseudogene locus. The length of the CDR3 is 16 residues. CDR3 sequence (DNA): TGTGTCAGAAGCTTAGCGTGGCCGCAGGGGGCATGGGAGCAGTACTTC. It yields the protein CVRSLAWPQGAWEQYF.

The genes are TRBV14 and TRBJ1-1, with TRBD1 identical over 9 bases. The trim removed 5 bases at V and 4 bases at J, leaving 14 bases unmatched. Germline CDR1 SGHDN, CDR2 FVKESK. The CDR3 extends over 17 amino acids. CDR3 sequence reads: CASSDEWRTGVSTEAFF. The DNA for the CDR3 is TGTGCCAGCAGCGATGAATGGAGGACAGGGGTTTCCACTGAAGCTTTCTTT.

This clone was detected once. The rearrangement joins TRBV30 to TRBJ2-1, with TRBD1 matching over 7 bases. CDR3 length equals 13 residues. Trimming at V came to 4 bases and at J to 9 bases, leaving 9 bases not matched to a gene. CDR1 is GTSNPN, CDR2 SVGIG, per germline (reference sequence). DNA for the CDR3: TGTGCCTGGAATGAGAACAGGGGTTTTGAGCAGTTCTTC. Its protein is CAWNENRGFEQFF.

Only one count was recorded for this clone. Mismatch with germline at one junction end may stem from a read error. This chain connects TRBV7-9 to TRBJ2-1, with 7 bases lining up with TRBD1. Germline values: CDR1 SEHNR, CDR2 FQNEAQ (reference sequence). This CDR3 has 17 amino acids. The CDR3 protein is CSSSSTTGTPLYNEQFF. DNA of the CDR3: TGTTCCAGCAGCTCAACGACAGGGACACCCCTCTACAATGAGCAGTTCTTC.

This clone was counted between two and nine times. The V gene is TRBV11-1, the J gene TRBJ2-5; D may be TRBD2 (7 bases). The J call could be wrong; TRBJ2-7 is a better fit for the DNA end. Germline V gives CDR1 SGHAT, CDR2 FQDESV (reference sequence). This CDR3 comprises 13 residues. The CDR3: CASSLPGGHEQYF. The CDR3 nucleotides are TGTGCCAGCAGCTTACCCGGGGGGCACGAGCAGTACTTC.

The chain links TRBV11-3 to TRBJ1-4, with a tentative D call TRBD1 (6 bases). The V and J ends lost 5 bases and 0 bases respectively, with 13 bases between them. CDR1 and CDR2 (germline): SGHNT, YENEEA. The CDR3 has 16 residues. CDR3 region: CASSPGQAATNEKLFF. Written as DNA, the CDR3 is TGTGCCAGCAGCCCGGGACAAGCCGCAACTAATGAAAAACTGTTTTTT. Filled out from reference TRBV11-3 and TRBJ1-4, the complete variable domain reads EAGVVQSPRYKIIEKKQPVAFWCNPISGHNTLYWYLQNLGQGPELLIRYENEEAVDDSQLPKDRFSAERLKGVDSTLKIQPAELGDSAVYLCASSPGQAATNEKLFFGSGTQLSVL.

The V call is TRBV6-6, the J call TRBJ1-1, with D tentatively TRBD1 (6 bases). The V gene's germline CDR1 is MNHNY and CDR2 SVGAGI (reference sequence). V was shortened by 7 bases and J by 8 bases, with 11 bases between the two germline ends. The CDR3 is made up of 11 amino acids. The DNA of the CDR3 is TGTGCCAGCAAGGTGGGGACAGAAGCTTTCTTT. Encoded protein: CASKVGTEAFF.

This clone was seen more than once but under ten times. DNA of the CDR3: TGTGCCAGCACGGGGGAACGCATACCCAATGAGCAGTTCTTC. It encodes CASTGERIPNEQFF. The chain combines TRBV11-3 with TRBJ2-1; TRBD2 might be the D (6 bases). CDR3 size: 14 residues. V was clipped by 7 bases and J by 6 bases, with 16 bases between them. From germline, CDR1 is SGHNT and CDR2 YENEEA.

J is TRBJ2-3 and V is TRBV5-1; TRBD1 might be the D (5 bases). From germline, CDR1 is SGHRS and CDR2 YFSETQ. The germline V and J ends were trimmed by 7 bases and 0 bases, with 15 bases remaining between them. CDR3 size: 15 residues. The CDR3 spells CASSDTGASTDTQYF. CDR3 coding DNA: TGCGCCAGCTCTGACACAGGCGCAAGCACAGATACGCAGTATTTT.

This chain uses TRBV27 with TRBJ1-4, with D possibly matching TRBD1 (6 bases). V was cut by 4 bases and J by 0 bases, with 15 bases left in between. This CDR3 is built from 17 residues. Looked up from germline, CDR1 is MNHEY and CDR2 is SMNVEV (reference sequence). The CDR3 DNA sequence: TGTGCCAGCAGTTCAACGACAGGTGGGGCAACTAATGAAAAACTGTTTTTT. Translating it yields CASSSTTGGATNEKLFF.

The chain uses TRBV6-1 and TRBJ1-3; D might be TRBD1 (6 bases). The CDR3 runs 15 residues. Germline V gene data show CDR1 as MNHNS and CDR2 as SASEGT. Trimming pared 1 base from V and 4 bases from J, leaving 11 bases between. The CDR3 DNA follows: TGTGCCAGCAGTGAAGGGCGGGGGGCCGGAAACACCATATATTTT. This codes for CASSEGRGAGNTIYF.

The chain links TRBV5-1 to TRBJ1-1; 8 nucleotides agree with TRBD1. Germline CDR1 and CDR2: SGHRS and YFSETQ. The ends lost 2 bases at V and 6 bases at J; junction bases unmatched: 9. The CDR3 sequence is 15 residues long. This CDR3 is CASSFARGRVAEAFF. The CDR3 DNA reads as TGCGCCAGCAGCTTTGCCAGGGGGCGCGTCGCTGAAGCTTTCTTT.

DNA for the CDR3: TGTGCCAGCAGTGTTACCGGGACAGGGGGGGAAGCTTTCTTT. Protein product: CASSVTGTGGEAFF. This chain connects TRBV6-1 to TRBJ1-1, with 11 bases matching TRBD1. Trimming at V came to 4 bases and at J to 8 bases, leaving 6 bases not matched to a gene. Germline V gene data show CDR1 as MNHNS and CDR2 as SASEGT. CDR3 length: 14 residues.

This clone appeared a few times. V gene TRBV7-9 combines with J gene TRBJ1-1, with a tentative D call TRBD1 (5 bases). The CDR3 extends over 13 amino acids. Germline V CDR1 and CDR2: SEHNR, FQNEAQ (reference sequence). Trimming removed 4 bases at V and 1 base at J, with 7 bases between. Here the CDR3 DNA reads TGTGCCAGCAGCTCGCAGGGGAACACTGAAGCTTTCTTT. Translation: CASSSQGNTEAFF.

This clone was counted only a few times. The V call is TRBV21-1, the J call TRBJ2-7; the DNA was not used to check the table's D call, TRBD1. TRBV21-1 counts as a pseudogene. This CDR3 has 17 amino acids. The DNA for the CDR3 is TGTGCCAGCAGCACTGTAGGACAGGGATTAGACTCCTACGAGCAGTACGTC. Translated: CASSTVGQGLDSYEQYV.

This chain connects TRBV25-1 to TRBJ1-4; 8 bases are a match to TRBD1. Losses at the gene ends were 3 bases for V and 5 bases for J; bases not matched to a gene: 5. Looked up from germline, CDR1 is MGHDK and CDR2 is SYGVNS. CDR3 length: 15 residues. The CDR3 loop reads CASSDPGQANEKLFF. CDR3 nucleotide sequence: TGTGCCAGCAGTGATCCGGGACAGGCAAATGAAAAACTGTTTTTT.

CDR3 residues: CASSPLVGDRYQPQHF. The CDR3 DNA is TGTGCCAGCAGCCCCCTCGTTGGGGACAGATATCAGCCCCAGCATTTT. The chain links TRBV7-9 to TRBJ1-5; 7 bases match TRBD1. Germline loops: CDR1 SEHNR, CDR2 FQNEAQ (reference sequence). Trimming took 5 bases from V and 5 from J; bases not matched to a gene: 12. This CDR3 has 16 residues.

The chain links TRBV7-2 to TRBJ2-3; the D is unclear. V lost 1 base, J lost 2 bases, and 10 bases lay in between. The germline CDR1 and CDR2 sequences are SGHTA and FQGNSA. This CDR3 spans 15 amino acids. CDR3 protein: CASSLVRVDTDTQYF. DNA of the CDR3: TGTGCCAGCAGCTTAGTACGGGTTGACACAGATACGCAGTATTTT.